Sequencing of this T cell receptor (beta chain) was carried out in a study of Ad26.COV2.S vaccination and SARS-CoV-2 variants. Some clones are missing from TCRdb's copy, which holds only in-frame ones; the method was immunoSEQ multiplex PCR. The sample yields about 350,000 clones, around 86% seen once. The V gene end was trimmed by 4 bases and the J gene end by 2 bases; junction bases not matched to a gene: 1. CDR3 length equals 13 residues. In germline, CDR1 is MNHEY, CDR2 SVGAGI. Treatment meaning: 19 received Ad26.COV2.S at low or high dose, single or two shots; five or six received placebo; per-sample allocation not given. Repertoires come from day 63 after the first vaccine or placebo injection. The administered vaccine (an Ad26 vector) expressed Wuhan-strain SARS-CoV-2 spike.

This clonotype was obtained from a person aged 18-65 years who received the Ad26.COV2.S COVID-19 vaccine or a placebo. V and J are TRBV6-5 and TRBJ2-7; 8 nucleotides align to TRBD1. The input for sequencing was peripheral blood, taken in a trial of Ad26.COV2.S vaccine versus placebo. For the CDR3, the DNA is TGTGCCAGCAGTTGGACAGGGCCCTACGAGCAGTACTTC. Its translation is CASSWTGPYEQYF.